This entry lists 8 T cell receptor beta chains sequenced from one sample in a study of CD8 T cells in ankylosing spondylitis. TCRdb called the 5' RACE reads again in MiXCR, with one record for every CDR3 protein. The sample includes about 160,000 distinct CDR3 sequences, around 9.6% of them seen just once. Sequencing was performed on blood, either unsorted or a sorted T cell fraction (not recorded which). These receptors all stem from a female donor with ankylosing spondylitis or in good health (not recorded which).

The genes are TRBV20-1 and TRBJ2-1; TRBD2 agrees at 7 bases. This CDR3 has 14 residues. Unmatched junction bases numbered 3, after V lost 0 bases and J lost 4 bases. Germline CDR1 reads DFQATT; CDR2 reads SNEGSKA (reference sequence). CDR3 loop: CSARDLGGYNEQFF. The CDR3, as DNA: TGCAGTGCTAGAGATCTGGGGGGGTACAATGAGCAGTTCTTC.

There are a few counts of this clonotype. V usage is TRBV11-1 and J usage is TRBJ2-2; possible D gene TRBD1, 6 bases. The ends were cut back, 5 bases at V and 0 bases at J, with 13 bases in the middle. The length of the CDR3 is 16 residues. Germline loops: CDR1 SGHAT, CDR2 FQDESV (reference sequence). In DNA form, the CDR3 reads TGTGCCAGCAGCCAGGGGACCAACCCGAACACCGGGGAGCTGTTTTTT. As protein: CASSQGTNPNTGELFF.

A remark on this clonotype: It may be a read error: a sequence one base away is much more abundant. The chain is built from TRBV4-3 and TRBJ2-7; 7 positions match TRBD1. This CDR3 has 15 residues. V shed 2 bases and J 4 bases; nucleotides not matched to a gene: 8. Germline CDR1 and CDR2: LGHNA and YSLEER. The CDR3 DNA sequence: TGCGCCAGCAGCCAACTAAAGAGGGGGCAATACGAGCAGTACTTC. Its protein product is CASSQLKRGQYEQYF.

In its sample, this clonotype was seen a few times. CDR3 loop: CASSFQRTYGYTF. DNA for the CDR3: TGTGCCAGCAGTTTTCAGAGAACCTATGGCTACACCTTC. The chain has TRBV12-3 or TRBV12-4 and TRBJ1-2; D ambiguous. The CDR3 runs 13 residues. Deletions cut 3 bases from V and 4 bases from J, with 9 bases between.

DNA of the CDR3: TGTGCCAGCAGCTTGGCGCGCAGGGTCGAGCAGTACTTC. Its protein product is CASSLARRVEQYF. The chain employs TRBV5-6 and TRBJ2-7, with D possibly being TRBD1 (5 bases). The length of the CDR3 is 13 residues. Germline V gene sequence: CDR1 SGHDT, CDR2 YYEEEE. Trimming took 0 bases from V and 6 from J, leaving 10 bases between them.

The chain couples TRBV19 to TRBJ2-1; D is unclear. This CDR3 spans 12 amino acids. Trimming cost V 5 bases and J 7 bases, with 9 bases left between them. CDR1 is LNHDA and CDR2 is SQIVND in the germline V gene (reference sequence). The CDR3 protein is CASSSARNEQFF. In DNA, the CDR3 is TGTGCCAGTAGTTCCGCTAGAAATGAGCAGTTCTTC.

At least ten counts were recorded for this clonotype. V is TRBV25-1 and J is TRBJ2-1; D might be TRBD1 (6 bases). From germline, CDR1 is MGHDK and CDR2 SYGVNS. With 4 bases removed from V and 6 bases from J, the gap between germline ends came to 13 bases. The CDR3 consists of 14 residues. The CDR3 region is CASSASQGGNEQFF. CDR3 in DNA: TGTGCCAGCAGTGCCTCCCAAGGGGGCAATGAGCAGTTCTTC.

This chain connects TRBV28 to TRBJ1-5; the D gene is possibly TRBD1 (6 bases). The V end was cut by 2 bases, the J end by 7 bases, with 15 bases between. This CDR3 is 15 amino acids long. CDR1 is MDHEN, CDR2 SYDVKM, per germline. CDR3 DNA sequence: TGTGCCAGCAGTTTAGGACAGCTCTCTGCCCAGCCCCAGCATTTT. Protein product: CASSLGQLSAQPQHF.